The 2 T cell receptor beta chains given below trace back to one sample, sequenced in a study of OX40 agonist ivuxolimab in advanced cancers. Library generation was performed with the immunoSEQ multiplex PCR assay. TCRdb retrieved this table from immuneACCESS and kept in-frame rearrangements only. Not all clones are present; in checked studies, unresolved V genes account for under half, and no reason is known for the remainder. This sample lists over 55,000 clones; over 80% were detected once. Clones ranked in the top ten supply 3% to 4% of the sample. The sequencing used CD4+ or CD8+ T cells sorted from blood, collected in a trial of the OX40 agonist ivuxolimab. These receptors were collected from an adult with an advanced solid tumor such as melanoma, head and neck, liver or kidney cancer.

The chain uses TRBV6-1 and TRBJ2-1; no clear D gene. Looked up from germline, CDR1 is MNHNS and CDR2 is SASEGT. V lost 2 bases and J lost 5, with 7 bases in between. The CDR3 extends over 13 amino acids. The CDR3 loop is CASSEWADNEQFF. The DNA for the CDR3 is TGTGCCAGCAGTGAATGGGCGGACAATGAGCAGTTCTTC.

This clone was seen once. The genes are TRBV13 and TRBJ2-5; D is ambiguous. The germline gives CDR1 PRHDT, CDR2 FYEKMQ (reference sequence). The CDR3 consists of 14 residues. V lost 0 bases, J lost 2 bases, and 7 bases lay in between. The CDR3 is CASSLGGYQETQYF. The CDR3, as DNA: TGTGCCAGCAGCTTAGGTGGCTATCAAGAGACCCAGTACTTC.